Below are 4 T cell receptor beta chains sequenced from a single sample in a study of OX40 agonist ivuxolimab in advanced cancers. Clones were read by immunoSEQ multiplex PCR, and TCRdb kept only the in-frame ones, dropping some. Of 15,000 to 20,000 clones in the sample, 79% were seen once. The sequences come from CD4+ or CD8+ T cells sorted from blood, collected in a trial of the OX40 agonist ivuxolimab. These receptors came from an adult with an advanced solid tumor such as melanoma, head and neck, liver or kidney cancer.

This clone appeared a single time. The chain is built from TRBV7-9 and TRBJ2-1, with 8 bases that match TRBD2. The CDR3 consists of 13 residues. CDR1 and CDR2 from the germline V gene are SEHNR and FQNEAQ (reference sequence). Unmatched junction bases numbered 6, after V lost 7 bases and J lost 7 bases. CDR3 amino acids: CASTQRGTNEQFF. The CDR3, as DNA: TGTGCCAGCACCCAGCGGGGGACGAATGAGCAGTTCTTC.

The V and J genes are TRBV5-1 and TRBJ2-7; D possibly corresponds to TRBD1 (6 bases). Germline CDR1 and CDR2: SGHRS and YFSETQ. V lost 2 bases, J lost 4 bases, and 13 bases lay in between. The CDR3 is made up of 14 amino acids. The CDR3: CASSFRQETYEQYF. The CDR3 coding sequence is TGCGCCAGCAGCTTCCGACAGGAGACTTACGAGCAGTACTTC.

The chain carries TRBV5-6 and TRBJ2-3; D is undetermined. V was cut by 2 bases and J by 3 bases, with 4 bases left in between. Germline CDR1 is SGHDT and CDR2 is YYEEEE. The CDR3 totals 12 residues. CDR3 nucleotide sequence: TGTGCCAGCAGCTTTTATACAGATACGCAGTATTTT. This translates into CASSFYTDTQYF.

The chain is built from TRBV9 and TRBJ2-1, with D perhaps TRBD1 (6 bases). V was pared by 4 bases and J by 2 bases, with 10 bases between. This CDR3 comprises 14 residues. Germline V gene lookup returns CDR1 SGDLS and CDR2 YYNGEE. The CDR3 protein is CASSPGDTYNEQFF. DNA for the CDR3: TGTGCCAGCAGCCCCGGGGACACCTACAATGAGCAGTTCTTC.